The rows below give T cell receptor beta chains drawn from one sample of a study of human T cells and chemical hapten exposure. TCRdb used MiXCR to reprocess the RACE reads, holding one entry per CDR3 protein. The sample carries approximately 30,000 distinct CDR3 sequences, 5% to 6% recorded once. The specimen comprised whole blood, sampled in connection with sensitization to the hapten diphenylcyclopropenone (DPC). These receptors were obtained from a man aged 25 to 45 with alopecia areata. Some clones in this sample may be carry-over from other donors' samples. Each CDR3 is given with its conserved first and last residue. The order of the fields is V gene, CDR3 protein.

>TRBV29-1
CSVADLGEAFF
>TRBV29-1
CSVEEGISRNEQFF
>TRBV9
CASSSTSQAETQYF
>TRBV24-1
CATSTADVGETQYF
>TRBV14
CASSQRGSYNSPLHF
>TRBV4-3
CASSQDRGPEQFF
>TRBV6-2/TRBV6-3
CASSYLLEPYEQYF
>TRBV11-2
CASSLVGTPDTQYF
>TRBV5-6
CASSLVVGVVRNEQFF
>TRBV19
CASSTGTYNEQFF
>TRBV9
CASSVATLSYEQYF
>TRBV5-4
CASSLYLAEETQYF
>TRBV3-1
CASSFWTSGNANTGELFELSF
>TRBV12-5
CASGSDLTDTQYF
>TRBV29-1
CSVEGLAGNNNEQFF
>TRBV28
CASSPGQGASSGANVLTF
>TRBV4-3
CASSQDGTQTQYF
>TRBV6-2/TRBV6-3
CASSRRGEQYF
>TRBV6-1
CASSEWRANEKLFF
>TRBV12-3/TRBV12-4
CASSTLALRDTQYF
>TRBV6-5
CASSYSAFRTWDGYTF
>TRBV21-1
CASSKPTSSGRYNEQFF
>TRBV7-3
CASSLESAGNTGELFF
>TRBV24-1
CATSDSSYNEQFF
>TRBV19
CASRPGDRDSNQPQHF
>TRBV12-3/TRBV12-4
CVSRAFVGATDTQYF
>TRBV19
CASSPSGFRDGYTF
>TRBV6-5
CASSYREHDRGFYEQYF
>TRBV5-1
CASSSQGQGQETQYF
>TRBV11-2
CASSEGGGTDTQYF
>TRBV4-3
CASSQREGLAGTNEQFF
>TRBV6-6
CASSDGTAFRGYTF
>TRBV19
CASSTRWEPTNEKLFF
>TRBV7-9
CASSLAGVTDTQYF
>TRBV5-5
CASSLAPTGGADGYTF
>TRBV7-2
CASSLDGPDIQYF
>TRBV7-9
CASSSPAGSGGAGDTQYF
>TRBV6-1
CASGDWIGQYF
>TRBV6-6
CASSLTLNTEAFF
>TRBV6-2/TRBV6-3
CASTEGGAGYTEAFF
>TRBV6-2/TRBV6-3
CASRPGPGFHANTGELFF
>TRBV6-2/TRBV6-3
CASSPRPDTQYF
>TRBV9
CASSPGQGDYGYTF
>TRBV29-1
CSGSTDTEAFF
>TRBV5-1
CASSLGTSDAGEQYF
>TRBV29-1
CSVEGQGSSTGELFF
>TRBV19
CASTRDRVSQPQHF
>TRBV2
CASSESPGQETQYF
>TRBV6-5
CASSLTGNQETQYF
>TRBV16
CASSQFPRGDYGYTF
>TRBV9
CASSLGAISTDTQYF
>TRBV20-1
CSAVRPGNYEQYF
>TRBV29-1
CSVGSANGEKLFF
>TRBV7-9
CASSLVAGGTDTQYF
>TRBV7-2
CASSLRSSGGGDTQYF
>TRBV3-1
CASSHPGQGNTEAFF
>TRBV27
CASSLGQGIGEQYF
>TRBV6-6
CASGTGLTGELFF
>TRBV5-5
CASSAGLSSTYEQYF
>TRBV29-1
CSVAGPNGGETQYF